These 32 T cell receptor beta chains were sequenced from one sample in a study of identical twins. Via MiXCR, TCRdb re-called the 5' RACE reads, giving one row per CDR3 protein. The data contain roughly 1,500,000 distinct CDR3 sequences, less than 35% of them seen just once; the ten biggest clones take up about 0.27%. The sequencing sample was made of cord blood. The source is a newborn girl in good health.

The chain has TRBV5-1 and TRBJ2-7, with 10 bases that match TRBD1. The J call could be wrong; TRBJ2-4 is a better fit for the DNA end. The CDR3 is made up of 12 amino acids. In germline, CDR1 is SGHRS, CDR2 YFSETQ. The chain's CDR3 is CASSWTGGIQYF. The CDR3 coding sequence is TGCGCCAGCAGCTGGACAGGGGGCATTCAGTACTTC.

The genes are TRBV5-1 and TRBJ2-4; 7 positions match TRBD2. This CDR3 has 16 residues. V shed 4 bases and J 11 bases; nucleotides not matched to a gene: 18. The germline V gene has CDR1 SGHRS and CDR2 YFSETQ. CDR3 residues: CASSRVGGPSSAVQYF. The CDR3 region has the DNA TGCGCCAGCAGCAGGGTGGGAGGGCCCAGTTCAGCTGTTCAGTACTTC.

CDR3 in DNA: TGTGCCAGCAGTCGCCACGGGGCCTCCTCCTACGAGCAGTACTTC. This encodes CASSRHGASSYEQYF. The chain has TRBV6-2 or TRBV6-3 and TRBJ2-7; D is tentatively TRBD1 or TRBD2 (5 bases each). Trimming pared 5 bases from V and 0 bases from J, leaving 14 bases between. This CDR3 has 15 amino acids. The V gene's germline CDR1 is MNHEY and CDR2 SVGEGT.

The gene calls are TRBV5-1 and TRBJ2-1; the match to TRBD2 covers 8 bases. The germline V gene encodes CDR1 SGHRS and CDR2 YFSETQ. The CDR3 has 18 amino acids. Losses at the gene ends were 0 bases for V and 4 bases for J; bases not matched to a gene: 12. The CDR3 loop reads CASSLGLATSPIYNEQFF. CDR3 sequence (DNA): TGCGCCAGCAGCTTGGGACTAGCGACTAGTCCCATTTACAATGAGCAGTTCTTC. The whole variable domain, filled in from reference TRBV5-1 and TRBJ2-1, reads KAGVTQTPRYLIKTRGQQVTLSCSPISGHRSVSWYQQTPGQGLQFLFEYFSETQRNKGNFPGRFSGRQFSNSRSEMNVSTLELGDSALYLCASSLGLATSPIYNEQFFGPGTRLTVL.

The chain combines TRBV2 with TRBJ2-2; D is perhaps TRBD1 (5 bases). The CDR3 spans 13 residues. Germline loops: CDR1 SNHLY, CDR2 FYNNEI. V was shortened by 6 bases and J by 6 bases, with 11 bases between the two germline ends. The CDR3 reads CASSTGQPGELFF. CDR3 DNA sequence: TGTGCCAGCAGCACCGGACAACCCGGGGAGCTGTTTTTT.

The chain carries TRBV24-1 and TRBJ1-1; 7 nucleotides align to TRBD1. The V gene end was trimmed by 1 base and the J gene end by 4 bases; junction bases not matched to a gene: 8. This CDR3 region has 16 residues. Germline V gene sequence: CDR1 KGHDR, CDR2 SFDVKD. The CDR3 spells CATSDLQGGRGTEAFF. CDR3 nucleotides: TGTGCCACCAGTGATTTACAAGGGGGCAGAGGCACTGAAGCTTTCTTT.

This rearrangement joins TRBV28 to TRBJ1-2; TRBD1 matches 9 bases. The germline V gene encodes CDR1 MDHEN and CDR2 SYDVKM. Trimming took 5 bases from V and 2 from J; bases not matched to a gene: 6. CDR3 length equals 15 residues. The CDR3 bases are TGTGCCAGCAGTACCCCCGGGACAGGGAACTATGGCTACACCTTC. Protein: CASSTPGTGNYGYTF.

The chain combines TRBV4-1 with TRBJ1-2; 12 positions match TRBD1. The CDR3 runs 15 residues. Germline loops: CDR1 MGHRA, CDR2 YSYEKL. J gave up 4 bases and V 6 bases, and 6 bases lay outside the gene matches. CDR3 DNA: TGCGCCAGCAGAGGGACAGGGGGCGAAGGCTATGGCTACACCTTC. As protein: CASRGTGGEGYGYTF.

This clonotype occurred a few times. The V call is TRBV20-1, the J call TRBJ1-4; D may be TRBD1 (5 bases). V lost 6 bases to trimming and J lost 5 bases, with 19 bases between them. CDR1 is DFQATT, CDR2 SNEGSKA, per germline (reference sequence). The CDR3 spans 15 residues. The CDR3 bases are TGCAGTGCCGCCCTGTCGGGGACCATAAATGAAAAACTGTTTTTT. This sequence encodes CSAALSGTINEKLFF.

CDR3 loop: CASSFSMVQHNEQFF. CDR3 in DNA: TGTGCCAGCAGTTTTTCGATGGTGCAACACAATGAGCAGTTCTTC. The chain is built from TRBV28 and TRBJ2-1; D not resolved. Germline V gives CDR1 MDHEN, CDR2 SYDVKM. V was pared by 3 bases and J by 5 bases, with 14 bases between. CDR3 length equals 15 residues.

The chain has TRBV5-6 and TRBJ1-4; D gene unclear. The CDR3 sequence is 17 residues long. Germline V gene sequence: CDR1 SGHDT, CDR2 YYEEEE. Trimming cost V 1 base and J 0 bases, with 13 bases left between them. CDR3 sequence: CASSLNGPFATNEKLFF. The DNA for the CDR3 is TGTGCCAGCAGCTTGAATGGGCCGTTTGCAACTAATGAAAAACTGTTTTTT. The full variable domain, its missing parts supplied by reference TRBV5-6 and TRBJ1-4, is DAGVTQSPTHLIKTRGQQVTLRCSPKSGHDTVSWYQQALGQGPQFIFQYYEEEERQRGNFPDRFSGHQFPNYSSELNVNALLLGDSALYLCASSLNGPFATNEKLFFGSGTQLSVL.

This clonotype was counted at least ten times. A read error may produce the germline difference seen at one junction end. This chain connects TRBV3-1 to TRBJ2-1, with D possibly TRBD2 on 5 matching bases. CDR3 length: 13 amino acids. Germline loops: CDR1 LGHDT, CDR2 YNNKEL (reference sequence). The CDR3 nucleotides read TGCGCCAGCAGCCAAGACTATTACAATGAGCAGTTCTTC. Protein product: CASSQDYYNEQFF.

The table lists this clonotype with a few counts. The chain joins TRBV20-1 to TRBJ2-7, with no clear D. The CDR3 has 16 residues. In germline, CDR1 is DFQATT, CDR2 SNEGSKA (reference sequence). The V gene lost 6 bases and the J gene lost 2 bases, with 23 bases spanning the gap. CDR3 bases: TGCAGTGCCACCCCGCATATCGCAGCGTTAACCTACGAGCAGTACTTC. It yields the protein CSATPHIAALTYEQYF.

Concerning this clonotype itself: One end of the junction varies from germline; a read error may be responsible. The chain couples TRBV28 to TRBJ2-4, with TRBD2 matching 13 bases. This CDR3 region has 18 residues. CDR1 MDHEN and CDR2 SYDVKM come from the germline V gene. The CDR3 DNA reads TGTGCCAGCGGACAGACTAGCGGGAGGCCCCACGCCAAAAACATTCGGTACTTC. Translating gives CASGQTSGRPHAKNIRYF.

The V call is TRBV5-1, the J call TRBJ1-2; TRBD1 agrees at 8 bases. This CDR3 contains 14 residues. V shed 0 bases and J 6 bases; nucleotides not matched to a gene: 4. CDR1 and CDR2 from the germline V gene are SGHRS and YFSETQ. The CDR3 protein is CASSLGQGNDGYTF. Written as DNA, the CDR3 is TGCGCCAGCAGCTTGGGACAGGGGAATGATGGCTACACCTTC. Full variable domain (outside the CDR3, taken from reference TRBV5-1 and TRBJ1-2): KAGVTQTPRYLIKTRGQQVTLSCSPISGHRSVSWYQQTPGQGLQFLFEYFSETQRNKGNFPGRFSGRQFSNSRSEMNVSTLELGDSALYLCASSLGQGNDGYTFGSGTRLTVV.

A few counts support this clonotype. The rearrangement joins TRBV2 to TRBJ2-1, with TRBD2 as a possible D gene (5 bases). The J call may be incorrect, as the DNA end agrees better with TRBJ2-7. The CDR3 runs 13 residues. The germline gives CDR1 SNHLY, CDR2 FYNNEI. The CDR3 loop is CASRADGYNEQYF. In DNA, the CDR3 is TGTGCCAGCAGAGCGGACGGATACAATGAGCAGTACTTC.

This clonotype was seen a handful of times. This chain uses TRBV20-1 with TRBJ2-1; 8 bases match TRBD2. The CDR3 has 15 residues. Germline assignment: CDR1 DFQATT and CDR2 SNEGSKA (reference sequence). Trimming took 2 bases from V and 5 from J; bases not matched to a gene: 8. CDR3 bases: TGCAGTGCTAGAAAAACTAGCGGTCCTAACAATGAGCAGTTCTTC. It yields the protein CSARKTSGPNNEQFF.

A remark on this clonotype: As the CDR3 is not closed by the conserved phenylalanine or tryptophan, this likely results from a read error. The chain employs TRBV25-1 and TRBJ2-1; 9 bases align to TRBD1. The CDR3 contains 13 residues. Germline CDR1 is MGHDK and CDR2 is SYGVNS. Unmatched junction bases numbered 4, after V lost 8 bases and J lost 5 bases. The CDR3 spells CASGGTGNNEQFS. CDR3 bases: TGTGCCAGCGGAGGGACAGGGAACAATGAGCAGTTCTCC.

The V gene is TRBV25-1, the J gene TRBJ2-5; 8 bases agree with TRBD2. This CDR3 has 14 residues. The V and J ends lost 5 bases and 5 bases, in that order; junction bases with no gene match: 7. The germline V gene encodes CDR1 MGHDK and CDR2 SYGVNS. The CDR3 reads CASSISGGGETQYF. CDR3 nucleotides: TGTGCCAGCAGTATCAGCGGGGGTGGGGAGACCCAGTACTTC.

The V call is TRBV2, the J call TRBJ1-1; no firm D call. Per the germline V gene, CDR1 is SNHLY and CDR2 is FYNNEI. This CDR3 contains 13 residues. The ends were cut back, 3 bases at V and 1 base at J, with 6 bases in the middle. In nucleotides, the CDR3 is TGTGCCAGCAGTGATAAACCGAACACTGAAGCTTTCTTT. Its protein is CASSDKPNTEAFF.

This clonotype was observed a handful of times. V and J are TRBV18 and TRBJ1-5; possibly TRBD1 for D (5 bases). V was trimmed by 3 bases and J by 9 bases, leaving 18 bases between them. Germline V gene lookup returns CDR1 KGHSH and CDR2 LQKENI. This CDR3 has 15 amino acids. CDR3 in amino acids: CASSPLRAGEGPQHF. The CDR3, as DNA: TGTGCCAGCTCACCCCTCAGGGCCGGCGAAGGGCCCCAGCATTTT.

The J gene is TRBJ1-4, the V gene TRBV20-1, with D tentatively TRBD1 (5 bases). The CDR3 runs 15 residues. In germline, CDR1 is DFQATT, CDR2 SNEGSKA (reference sequence). Trimming cost V 0 bases and J 4 bases, with 12 bases left between them. CDR3 coding DNA: TGCAGTGCTAGAGATCCTGGAGGGGTTAATGAAAAACTGTTTTTT. Its translation: CSARDPGGVNEKLFF.

This clonotype was picked up a small number of times. Its ends do not fully match the called genes, so a read error is possible. The chain has TRBV9 and TRBJ2-1, with 10 nucleotides matching TRBD2. There are 16 residues in the CDR3. Germline V lookup: CDR1 SGDLS, CDR2 YYNGEE. CDR3 DNA sequence: TGTGCCAGCAGCGTAGAGGGACTAGCGATCGACAATGAGCGGTTCTTC. Its translation is CASSVEGLAIDNERFF.

The V and J genes are TRBV21-1 and TRBJ2-1; the table calls TRBD1, which could not be checked here. TRBV21-1 is listed as a pseudogene. The CDR3 extends over 15 amino acids. The DNA of the CDR3 is TGTGCCAGCAGCAAATCCGAAGGGCGGGGGATTGAGCAGTTCTTC. It encodes CASSKSEGRGIEQFF.

The chain uses TRBV2 and TRBJ2-1; TRBD2 matches 9 bases. In germline, CDR1 is SNHLY, CDR2 FYNNEI. There are 14 residues in the CDR3. The V segment lost 7 bases and the J segment 12 bases; nucleotides outside the gene matches: 13. In nucleotides, the CDR3 is TGTGCCAGCATCGGTAGCGGGAGTCGCGATGCGCAGTTCTTC. Translating gives CASIGSGSRDAQFF.

The gene calls are TRBV19 and TRBJ2-1; 7 bases agree with TRBD1. The DNA end lines up better with TRBJ2-7; the J call may be wrong. Germline V CDR1 and CDR2: LNHDA, SQIVND (reference sequence). The CDR3 length is 15 residues. The CDR3 sequence: CASRPGQSSYNEQYF. The CDR3 DNA sequence: TGTGCCAGCAGGCCGGGACAGAGCTCCTACAATGAGCAGTACTTC.

The CDR3 DNA follows: TGTGCCAGCAGCCCCGGCAGCCTATTCTATGGCTACACCTTC. Translated, it gives CASSPGSLFYGYTF. The chain links TRBV7-9 to TRBJ1-2, with D uncertain. Germline V gives CDR1 SEHNR, CDR2 FQNEAQ (reference sequence). The CDR3 sequence is 14 residues long. Between the trimmed V and J ends, which lost 5 bases and 4 bases, there was a span of 14 bases.

This clonotype was recorded only once. One end of the junction does not line up with germline, which may come from a read error. The rearrangement links TRBV27 to TRBJ2-3; D may be TRBD1 (6 bases). Per the germline V gene, CDR1 is MNHEY and CDR2 is SMNVEV (reference sequence). CDR3 length: 15 amino acids. Here the CDR3 DNA reads TGTGCCAGCATTTTCAGGGGAAGGTTCACAGATACGCGGTATTTT. Translating it yields CASIFRGRFTDTRYF.

The V and J genes are TRBV21-1 and TRBJ2-1; no check of the table's D call, TRBD2, against the DNA was made. TRBV21-1 is noted as a pseudogene. CDR3 length: 24 amino acids. The CDR3 here is CASSTKKTARETSGSIKSYNEQFF. The CDR3 DNA follows: TGTGCCAGCAGCACAAAAAAAACCGCCCGTGAGACTAGCGGGAGTATCAAGTCCTACAATGAGCAGTTCTTC.

In DNA, the CDR3 is TGTGCCAGCAGTTTTCCCTTAAACTCAGCCCAGTACTTC. Residues: CASSFPLNSAQYF. The chain uses TRBV28 and TRBJ2-5; D is undetermined. The germline V gene encodes CDR1 MDHEN and CDR2 SYDVKM. This CDR3 spans 13 amino acids. V lost 3 bases and J 9 bases, leaving 14 bases between the germline ends.

This clonotype was observed a few times. The genes are TRBV4-1 and TRBJ1-2, with 8 bases lining up with TRBD1. The germline V gene encodes CDR1 MGHRA and CDR2 YSYEKL. With 1 base clipped from V and 3 bases from J, the junction kept 4 bases outside the gene matches. The CDR3 contains 15 residues. The CDR3 is CASSQGTGNDYGYTF. The CDR3 bases are TGCGCCAGCAGCCAAGGGACAGGGAACGACTATGGCTACACCTTC.

Ten or more counts support this clonotype. The chain joins TRBV29-1 to TRBJ1-5; 7 bases are a match to TRBD1. There are 14 residues in the CDR3. The J segment lost 2 bases and the V segment lost 3 bases, leaving 4 bases of the junction unmatched. From germline, CDR1 is SQVTM and CDR2 ANQGSEA. The chain's CDR3 is CSVDSGTGNQPQHF. The DNA for the CDR3 is TGCAGCGTTGACTCCGGGACAGGCAATCAGCCCCAGCATTTT.